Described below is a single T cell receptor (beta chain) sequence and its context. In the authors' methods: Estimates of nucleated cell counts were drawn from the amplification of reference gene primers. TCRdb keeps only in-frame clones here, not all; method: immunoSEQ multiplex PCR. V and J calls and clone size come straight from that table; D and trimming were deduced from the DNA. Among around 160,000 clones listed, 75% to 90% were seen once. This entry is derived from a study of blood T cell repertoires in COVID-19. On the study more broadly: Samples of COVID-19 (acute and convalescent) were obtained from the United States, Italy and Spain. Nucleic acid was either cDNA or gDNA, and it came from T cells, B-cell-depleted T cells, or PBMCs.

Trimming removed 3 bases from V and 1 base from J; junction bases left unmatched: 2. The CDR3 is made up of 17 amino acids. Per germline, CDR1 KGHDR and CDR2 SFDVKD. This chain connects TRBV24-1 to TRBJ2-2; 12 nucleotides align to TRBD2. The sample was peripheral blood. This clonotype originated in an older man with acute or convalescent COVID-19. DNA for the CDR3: TGTGCCACCAGTGATACGACTAGCGGGGGGAACACCGGGGAGCTGTTTTTT. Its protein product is CATSDTTSGGNTGELFF.